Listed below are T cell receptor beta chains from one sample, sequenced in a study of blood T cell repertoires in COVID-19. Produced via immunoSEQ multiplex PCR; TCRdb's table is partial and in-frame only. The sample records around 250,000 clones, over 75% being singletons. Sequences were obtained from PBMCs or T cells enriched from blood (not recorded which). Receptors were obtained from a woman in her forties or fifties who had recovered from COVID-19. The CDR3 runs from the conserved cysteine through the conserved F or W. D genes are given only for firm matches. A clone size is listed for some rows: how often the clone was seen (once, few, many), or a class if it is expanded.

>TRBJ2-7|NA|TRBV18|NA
CASSPVENYEQYF
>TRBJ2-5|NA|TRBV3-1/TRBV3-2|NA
CASSPSLEETQYF
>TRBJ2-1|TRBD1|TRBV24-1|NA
CATSDLRGPYVNYNEQFF
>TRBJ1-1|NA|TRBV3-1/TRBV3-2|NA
CASSQVSIGGHIMNTEAFF
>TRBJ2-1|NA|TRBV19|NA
CASSIDRGLGGTYNEQFF
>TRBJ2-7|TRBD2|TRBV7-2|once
CASSLGRSSGRPSSYEQYF
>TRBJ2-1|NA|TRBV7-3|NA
CASSFDSSYNEQFF
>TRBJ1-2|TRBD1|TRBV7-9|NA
CASRGQVSYGYTF
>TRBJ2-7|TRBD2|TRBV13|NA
CASSLPGASGRERQYF
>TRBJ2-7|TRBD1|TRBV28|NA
CASSHRGPYEQYF
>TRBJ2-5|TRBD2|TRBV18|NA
CASSPRLAGSIEKTQYF
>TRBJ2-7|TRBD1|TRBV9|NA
CASSAGTDSYEQYF
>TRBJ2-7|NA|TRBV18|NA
CASSESYEQYF
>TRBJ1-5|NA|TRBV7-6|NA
CASSLTADEPQHF
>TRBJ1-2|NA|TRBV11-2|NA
CASSPSGGVYGYTF
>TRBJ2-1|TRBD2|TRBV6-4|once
CASSDSLAGSNEQFF
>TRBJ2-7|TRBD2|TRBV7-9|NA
CASSPGLAGEQYF
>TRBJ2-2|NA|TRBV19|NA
CASTRARVNTGELFF
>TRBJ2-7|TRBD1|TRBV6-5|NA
CASNTGDEQYF
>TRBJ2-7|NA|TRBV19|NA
CASSFGYEQYF
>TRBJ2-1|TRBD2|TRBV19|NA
CATSSFASGLDNEQFF
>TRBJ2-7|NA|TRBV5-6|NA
CASSWGAYEQYF
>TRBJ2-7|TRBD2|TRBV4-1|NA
CASSESGGFQQYF
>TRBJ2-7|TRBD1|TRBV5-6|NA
CASSLGTGRSYEQYF
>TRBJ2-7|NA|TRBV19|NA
CASSIDGTPTYEQYF
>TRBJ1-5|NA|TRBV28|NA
CAARWGGGQPQHF
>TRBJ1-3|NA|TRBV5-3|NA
CARSLEVPGPGNTIYF
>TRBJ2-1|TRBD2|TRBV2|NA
CASSGLGLAGGDEQFF
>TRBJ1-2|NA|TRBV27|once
CASSYNGYGYTF
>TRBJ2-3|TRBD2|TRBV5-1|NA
CASSPFEREPDTQYF
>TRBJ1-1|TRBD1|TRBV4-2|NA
CASTRGTGGSTSQNTEAFF
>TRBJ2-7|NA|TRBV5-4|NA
CASSTFSYEQYF
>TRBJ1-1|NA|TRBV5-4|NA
CASSLASTDNTEAFF
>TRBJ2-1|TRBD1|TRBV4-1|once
CASSRTGGSYNEQFF
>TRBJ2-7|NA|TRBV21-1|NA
CASSKGGGAGYEQYF
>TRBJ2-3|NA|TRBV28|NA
CASSLWTTLSTDTQYF
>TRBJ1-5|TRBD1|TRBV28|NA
CASSLSPTGPHAEPQHF
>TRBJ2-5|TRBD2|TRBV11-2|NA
CASSLGGTSQETQYF
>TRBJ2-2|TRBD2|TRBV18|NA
CASSPGLAGGPTGELFF
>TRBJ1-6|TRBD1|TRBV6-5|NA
CASSYDRAPSSPLHF
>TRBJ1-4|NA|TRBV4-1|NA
CASSQRTARDEKLFF
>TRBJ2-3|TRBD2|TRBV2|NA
CASRGGSGQRTDTQYF
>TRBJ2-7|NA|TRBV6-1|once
CASSEGEAQSYEQYF
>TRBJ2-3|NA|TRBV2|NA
CATRTNQYGGSDTQYF
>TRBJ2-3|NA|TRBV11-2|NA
CASSRSGSTDTQYF
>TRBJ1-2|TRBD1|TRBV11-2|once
CASSFRGQNYGYTF
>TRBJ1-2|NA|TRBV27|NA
CASMDRSSYGYTF
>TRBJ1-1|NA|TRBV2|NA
CATDPGGRNTEAFF
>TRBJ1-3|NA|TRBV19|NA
CASSMPRAGGNTIYF
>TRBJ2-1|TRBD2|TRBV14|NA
CASSRRASGSGYWYNEQFF